This T cell receptor beta chain originates from a study of vaccination effects on CD4 cells after COVID-19. Antigen-specific CD4+ T cell clonotypes were called by their expansion after viral peptide-pool culture in ViraFEST. Culture proceeded for approximately 10 days, and CD4+ T cells were then isolated. It was two doses of either the BNT162b2 or mRNA-1273 vaccine that participants received. Of note for this clone: Antigen specificity is unknown.

CDR1 is SGHRS, CDR2 YFSETQ, per germline. The CDR3 loop spans 15 amino acids. V dropped 0 bases and J dropped 7; count of bases not matched to a gene: 3. Only in-frame clones appear in the TCRdb table, and some are missing; sequencing was by immunoSEQ multiplex PCR. The sample has 70,000 to 85,000 clones, 81% seen once; the top ten hold approximately 1.2%. V gene TRBV5-1 combines with J gene TRBJ2-1; 11 bases line up with TRBD2. Sample: CD4+ T cells from PBMCs cultured with HCoV-229E spike peptides, taken after COVID-19 vaccination. This clonotype was sampled from a human donor who received a COVID-19 vaccine. The chain's CDR3 is CASSLELAGVNEQFF. The CDR3 nucleotides are TGCGCCAGCAGCTTGGAACTAGCGGGGGTAAATGAGCAGTTCTTC. The full variable domain, rest sourced from reference TRBV5-1 and TRBJ2-1, is KAGVTQTPRYLIKTRGQQVTLSCSPISGHRSVSWYQQTPGQGLQFLFEYFSETQRNKGNFPGRFSGRQFSNSRSEMNVSTLELGDSALYLCASSLELAGVNEQFFGPGTRLTVL.